This T cell receptor beta chain was observed in a study of blood T cells in healthy people across ages. Study findings and constraints: Age showed a roughly linear inverse relationship with TCR beta diversity per million T cells.

A sample-barcoded 5' primer and a J-beta primer mix were used in a second PCR of about 7 to 12 cycles. One entry per CDR3 protein, called by TCRdb with MiXCR from the 5' RACE reads. The table shows about 1.1 million distinct CDR3 sequences, with under 40% occurring only once. A remark on this clonotype: The antigen remains undetermined.

Each donor's blood draw was 8.5 to 10 milliliters of peripheral blood. The CDR3 spans 16 residues. Trimming left V 3 bases short and J 5 bases short, with 18 bases between. Germline loops: CDR1 SGHDT, CDR2 YYEEEE. Sequencing input: blood. The chain is built from TRBV5-6 and TRBJ2-1; the D gene is possibly TRBD2 (6 bases). This clonotype was obtained from a man in his late teens or twenties in good health. DNA of the CDR3: TGTGCCAGCAGCTCCCTAGCGTCCGGACCCCACAATGAGCAGTTCTTC. It is translated as CASSSLASGPHNEQFF.